The 16 T cell receptor beta chains listed next were all sequenced from one sample in a study of cytomegalovirus exposure and HLA in healthy donors. The primer mix had 60 Vbeta and 13 Jbeta primers. The data were produced by immunoSEQ multiplex PCR, yet TCRdb's version contains in-frame clones alone and is incomplete. The table has 120,000 to 150,000 clones, around two thirds seen once. Sequences were obtained from PBMCs. Receptors originate from a male donor in good health and CMV-seronegative.

CDR3 sequence: CASSFGQFNSPLHF. The CDR3 DNA reads as TGTGCCAGCAGTTTCGGACAGTTTAATTCACCCCTCCACTTT. This sequence joins TRBV6-1 and TRBJ1-6; possibly TRBD1 for D (6 bases). Germline V gene sequence: CDR1 MNHNS, CDR2 SASEGT. Between the trimmed V and J ends, which lost 5 bases and 6 bases, there was a span of 11 bases. The CDR3 totals 14 residues.

This clone was seen more than once but under ten times. This chain uses TRBV5-6 with TRBJ1-4; D is perhaps TRBD1 (6 bases). CDR3 length equals 13 residues. The germline V gene encodes CDR1 SGHDT and CDR2 YYEEEE. The ends were cut back, 4 bases at V and 4 bases at J, with 8 bases in the middle. CDR3 nucleotide sequence: TGTGCCAGCAGCCAGGGGAGTAATGAAAAACTGTTTTTT. This codes for CASSQGSNEKLFF.

V is TRBV13 and J is TRBJ1-2, with 10 positions matching TRBD1. The CDR3 totals 15 residues. V was clipped by 3 bases and J by 4 bases; unmatched bases: 5. Germline V gives CDR1 PRHDT, CDR2 FYEKMQ (reference sequence). CDR3 nucleotide sequence: TGTGCCAGCAGCTTCACCGGGACAGGGGTCTATGGCTACACCTTC. It encodes CASSFTGTGVYGYTF.

This clone has only a few counts. The CDR3 DNA is TGCGCCAGCAACCTTCTAGCGGGGGTTACAGATACGCAGTATTTT. It translates to CASNLLAGVTDTQYF. The V call is TRBV5-1, the J call TRBJ2-3, with 10 bases lining up with TRBD2. The germline V gene has CDR1 SGHRS and CDR2 YFSETQ. This CDR3 has 15 residues. V was clipped by 6 bases and J by 3 bases; unmatched bases: 7.

The CDR3 region is CSVQLAHNEQFF. CDR3 DNA sequence: TGCAGCGTCCAGCTAGCCCACAATGAGCAGTTCTTC. The rearrangement joins TRBV29-1 to TRBJ2-1; tentatively, D is TRBD2 (5 bases). V lost 6 bases to trimming and J lost 5 bases, with 11 bases between them. Germline V CDR1 and CDR2: SQVTM, ANQGSEA. This CDR3 has 12 amino acids.

Points on this clone: Germline is not matched at one junction end, which may reflect a read error. V usage is TRBV7-2 and J usage is TRBJ2-1; no firm D call. Germline V gene data show CDR1 as SGHTA and CDR2 as FQGNSA. CDR3 length: 16 residues. CDR3 nucleotides: TGTGCCACCAGCTTAGCCGACGGGTCCTTGTTCCCTGAGCAGTTCTTC. Its protein is CATSLADGSLFPEQFF.

V usage is TRBV5-1 and J usage is TRBJ1-6; 11 positions match TRBD1. Looked up from germline, CDR1 is SGHRS and CDR2 is YFSETQ. The V segment lost 4 bases and the J segment 4 bases; nucleotides outside the gene matches: 7. CDR3 size: 17 residues. Here the CDR3 DNA reads TGCGCCAGCAGCGCCGGGGACAGGGGGGGATATAATTCACCCCTCCACTTT. It codes for CASSAGDRGGYNSPLHF.

This rearrangement joins TRBV4-3 to TRBJ2-7; the D gene is possibly TRBD1 (5 bases). Trimming left V 1 base short and J 6 bases short, with 19 bases between. The length of the CDR3 is 16 residues. Germline CDR1 and CDR2: LGHNA and YSLEER. The CDR3 sequence: CASSQVAVDLGVEQYF. Here the CDR3 DNA reads TGCGCCAGCAGCCAAGTTGCAGTCGACTTAGGGGTCGAGCAGTACTTC.

The chain couples TRBV15 to TRBJ1-2, with D uncertain. The CDR3 totals 13 residues. CDR1 LNHNV and CDR2 YYDKDF come from the germline V gene (reference sequence). V was pared by 5 bases and J by 8 bases, with 15 bases between. CDR3 residues: CATSEGAVGGYTF. As DNA, the CDR3 is TGTGCCACCAGCGAGGGAGCCGTAGGGGGCTACACCTTC.

About this clone itself: One end of the junction does not line up with germline, which may come from a read error. The chain joins TRBV6-5 to TRBJ1-2, with D tentatively TRBD1 (5 bases). CDR1 and CDR2 (germline): MNHEY, SVGAGI. The CDR3 has 14 amino acids. The CDR3 is CASSYSRGGYGYPF. The CDR3 DNA sequence: TGTGCCAGCAGTTACTCGCGGGGCGGCTATGGCTACCCCTTC.

The V gene is TRBV5-8, the J gene TRBJ2-1, with 15 bases aligning to TRBD2. J lost 7 bases, V lost 4 bases, and 3 bases had no gene match. From germline, CDR1 is SGHTS and CDR2 YDEGEE. The CDR3 contains 15 residues. The CDR3 DNA is TGTGCCAGCAGCCGCGGACTAGCGGGGGGGAATGAGCAGTTCTTC. As protein: CASSRGLAGGNEQFF.

This clone was detected a few times. The chain combines TRBV9 with TRBJ1-5; TRBD1 agrees at 7 bases. The germline CDR1 and CDR2 sequences are SGDLS and YYNGEE. With V trimmed by 3 bases and J by 4 bases, 7 bases remained unmatched. The CDR3 is 15 residues long. The CDR3, as DNA: TGTGCCAGCAGCGCGGCCGGGACAGTGAATCAGCCCCAGCATTTT. Amino acids: CASSAAGTVNQPQHF.

This chain connects TRBV19 to TRBJ1-5; no reliable D call. V dropped 3 bases and J dropped 3 bases, with 15 bases sitting between them. Germline loops: CDR1 LNHDA, CDR2 SQIVND (reference sequence). The CDR3 extends over 16 amino acids. In DNA, the CDR3 is TGTGCCAGTAGTATTTCCGGCCAGGTTTACAATCAGCCCCAGCATTTT. It encodes CASSISGQVYNQPQHF.

A few counts support this clone. The rearrangement links TRBV10-3 to TRBJ1-2; 7 nucleotides align to TRBD1. V lost 8 bases to trimming and J lost 4 bases; unmatched junction nucleotides: 16. The germline CDR1 and CDR2 sequences are ENHRY and SYGVKD. This CDR3 spans 16 amino acids. The CDR3 nucleotides read TGTGCCATCTGGGGCGGACAGGCGGACCTTGGCTATGGCTACACCTTC. Translating gives CAIWGGQADLGYGYTF.

The genes are TRBV2 and TRBJ2-1; D gene uncertain. The germline V and J ends were trimmed by 8 bases and 0 bases, with 11 bases remaining between them. The CDR3 is 14 amino acids. Germline V lookup: CDR1 SNHLY, CDR2 FYNNEI. This CDR3 reads CASPQFSSYNEQFF. CDR3 bases: TGTGCCAGCCCGCAATTTAGCTCCTACAATGAGCAGTTCTTC.

The rearrangement uses TRBV2 and TRBJ2-3; 8 bases are a match to TRBD2. The CDR3 is made up of 14 amino acids. After removal of 7 bases from V and 5 bases from J, the junction contained 8 bases not matched to a gene. Germline V CDR1 and CDR2: SNHLY, FYNNEI. The CDR3 reads CASIAKRGLDTQYF. In nucleotides, the CDR3 is TGTGCCAGCATAGCGAAGCGGGGGTTAGATACGCAGTATTTT.